The subject of this entry is one TCR beta chain. The entry originates in a study of blood T cell repertoires in COVID-19. The protocol was immunoSEQ multiplex PCR, while the TCRdb copy is restricted to in-frame clones and leaves out a portion. The sample shows over 30,000 clones, about four fifths of them seen only once. Germline-derived CDR1 and CDR2 are SGHTA and FQGNSA. Trimming removed 2 bases from V and 2 bases from J, with 9 bases in between. The CDR3 extends over 14 amino acids. The sequenced sample was peripheral blood. The rearrangement uses TRBV7-2 and TRBJ1-2, with a possible D match to TRBD1 (6 bases). This clonotype was obtained from a man at least 80 years old with active or convalescent COVID-19. Here the CDR3 DNA reads TGTGCCAGCAGCTTATCTACAGGGAACTATGGCTACACCTTC. The encoded protein is CASSLSTGNYGYTF. The complete variable domain, with remaining parts taken from reference TRBV7-2 and TRBJ1-2, reads GAGVSQSPSNKVTEKGKDVELRCDPISGHTALYWYRQSLGQGLEFLIYFQGNSAPDKSGLPSDRFSAERTGGSVSTLTIQRTQQEDSAVYLCASSLSTGNYGYTFGSGTRLTVV.